What follows are 3 T cell receptor beta chains derived from one specimen sequenced in a study of T cell responses to AZD1222 COVID-19 vaccine. Assay used: immunoSEQ multiplex PCR; TCRdb lists only in-frame clones, some missing. The data hold 210,000 or so clones, with roughly 94% observed a single time. The material was peripheral blood, obtained 28 days after the second dose of the MenACWY control vaccine. The origin of the receptors is an adult who received the MenACWY meningococcal vaccine as a control.

The genes are TRBV18 and TRBJ2-7; D might be TRBD2 (6 bases). This CDR3 is built from 14 residues. Trimming shortened V by 6 bases and J by 5 bases, and 17 bases separated the two germline ends. Germline V gene sequence: CDR1 KGHSH, CDR2 LQKENI. The DNA for the CDR3 is TGTGCCAGCTCGATGGGGACTTTGTCTGACGAGCAGTACTTC. It encodes CASSMGTLSDEQYF.

The rearrangement uses TRBV6-5 and TRBJ2-1; 8 nucleotides align to TRBD2. The CDR3 has 15 residues. The germline CDR1 and CDR2 sequences are MNHEY and SVGAGI. With 6 bases clipped from V and 2 bases from J, the junction kept 6 bases outside the gene matches. The CDR3 sequence is CASSSGTRAYNEQFF. DNA for the CDR3: TGTGCCAGCAGCTCCGGGACTAGGGCCTACAATGAGCAGTTCTTC.

This chain uses TRBV27 with TRBJ1-6; D is undetermined. This CDR3 is 14 amino acids long. Germline CDR1 reads MNHEY; CDR2 reads SMNVEV (reference sequence). The V end was cut by 3 bases, the J end by 4 bases, with 7 bases between. The CDR3 loop reads CASSFSGYNSPLHF. The CDR3 nucleotides are TGTGCCAGCAGTTTCTCCGGTTATAATTCACCCCTCCACTTT.